This TCR beta chain originates from a study of blood T cell dynamics during melanoma immunotherapy. Comment on this clone: Its antigen is unknown.

Time point here: pre-treatment baseline. The protocol was immunoSEQ multiplex PCR, while the TCRdb copy is restricted to in-frame clones and leaves out a portion. The sample records approximately 15,000 clones, more than 75% being singletons. General study findings and limits: Unlike progressors, later disease-control patients had W3 repertoires gaining clonality or diversity.

CDR3 length: 14 amino acids. Trimming cost V 2 bases and J 3 bases; bases outside gene matches: 2. Germline-derived CDR1 and CDR2 are MNHNY and SVGAGI (reference sequence). Here the sequenced sample was blood, taken from a patient treated with checkpoint blockade. This rearrangement joins TRBV6-6 to TRBJ2-3; 7 nucleotides agree with TRBD2. This clonotype was sampled from a human donor with melanoma. CDR3 residues: CASSYLAETDTQYF. The CDR3 DNA sequence: TGTGCCAGCAGTTACCTAGCGGAGACAGATACGCAGTATTTT.